The 14 T cell receptor beta chains listed next were all sequenced from one sample in a study of blood T cells in healthy people across ages. Sample-barcoded 5' priming and a J-beta primer mix drove a second PCR of about 6 to 12 cycles. Via MiXCR, TCRdb re-called the 5' RACE reads, giving one row per CDR3 protein. The profile shows around 1,700,000 distinct CDR3 sequences, under 30% of them singletons. The sample taken for sequencing was blood. All receptors come from a young woman in good health.

The rearrangement uses TRBV20-1 and TRBJ2-1, with 10 bases identical to TRBD1. There are 15 residues in the CDR3. With V trimmed by 1 base and J by 6 bases, 6 bases remained unmatched. CDR1 and CDR2 from the germline V gene are DFQATT and SNEGSKA (reference sequence). CDR3 coding DNA: TGCAGTGCTAGAGGGCGGACAGGGGGGTTCAATGAGCAGTTCTTC. Amino acids: CSARGRTGGFNEQFF.

The chain carries TRBV20-1 and TRBJ2-5; D assignment may be TRBD1 or TRBD2 (5 bases each). The CDR3 totals 13 residues. V lost 6 bases to trimming and J lost 3 bases, with 14 bases between them. Germline-derived CDR1 and CDR2 are DFQATT and SNEGSKA (reference sequence). Written as DNA, the CDR3 is TGCAGTGCACAGGTGGGACCCGAAGAGACCCAGTACTTC. It is translated as CSAQVGPEETQYF.

This clonotype was counted a few times. The V call is TRBV20-1, the J call TRBJ2-1; 9 nucleotides match TRBD2. There are 15 residues in the CDR3. The germline CDR1 and CDR2 sequences are DFQATT and SNEGSKA (reference sequence). V was pared by 3 bases and J by 9 bases, with 12 bases of the junction left unmatched. The CDR3 nucleotides read TGCAGTGCTAGTTTGCTAGCGGGGCCCTACGGTGAGCAGTTCTTC. Translated: CSASLLAGPYGEQFF.

A note on this clonotype: A clone one base away is much larger, so this may be a read error. Here the CDR3 reads CTSMMGLAGDTQYF. CDR3 nucleotides: TGTACCAGCATGATGGGACTAGCGGGGGATACGCAGTATTTT. The J gene is TRBJ2-3, the V gene TRBV2; 13 bases line up with TRBD2. The CDR3 loop spans 14 amino acids. Looked up from germline, CDR1 is SNHLY and CDR2 is FYNNEI.

CDR3 sequence reads: CASSQNIRETQFF. CDR3 nucleotide sequence: TGTGCCAGCAGCCAAAATATACGCGAGACCCAGTTCTTC. The chain carries TRBV14 and TRBJ2-1; D gene unclear. This CDR3 is 13 amino acids long. Germline CDR1 SGHDN, CDR2 FVKESK. The V and J ends lost 2 bases and 13 bases respectively, with 15 bases between them.

This sequence joins TRBV25-1 and TRBJ2-3; maybe TRBD1 (6 bases). This CDR3 is built from 18 residues. CDR1 is MGHDK and CDR2 is SYGVNS in the germline V gene. Trimming removed 3 bases at V and 0 bases at J, with 19 bases between. The CDR3 nucleotides are TGTGCCAGCAGTGACCGACCGTTCGAGACAGGCAGCACAGATACGCAGTATTTT. Translating it yields CASSDRPFETGSTDTQYF.

This clonotype was counted at least ten times. The chain has TRBV29-1 and TRBJ2-7; perhaps TRBD2 as D (6 bases). The CDR3 contains 12 residues. V gave up 1 base and J gave up 7 bases, with 11 bases separating them. The V gene's germline CDR1 is SQVTM and CDR2 ANQGSEA. The CDR3 region is CSVEGDSEEQYF. The CDR3 bases are TGCAGCGTTGAAGGGGACTCGGAAGAGCAGTACTTC.

This clonotype was picked up a small number of times. The chain joins TRBV5-5 to TRBJ1-4; D remains unclear. The CDR3 sequence is 13 residues long. V was pared by 0 bases and J by 7 bases, with 7 bases between. Germline values: CDR1 SGHKS, CDR2 YYEKEE (reference sequence). The CDR3 sequence is CASSLASTEKLFF. CDR3 nucleotides: TGTGCCAGCAGCTTGGCCTCCACTGAAAAACTGTTTTTT.

The table lists this clonotype with a few counts. At one end the junction does not follow the germline gene, possibly because of a read error. The genes are TRBV5-1 and TRBJ1-4; D gene uncertain. Germline V gives CDR1 SGHRS, CDR2 YFSETQ. This CDR3 comprises 14 residues. This chain's CDR3 is CASSFAAPGEKLFF. The DNA for the CDR3 is TGTGCCAGCAGCTTTGCCGCCCCCGGAGAAAAACTGTTTTTT.

For this clonotype: A much larger clone is a single base away; this may be a read error. This chain links TRBV11-2 with TRBJ2-1; D unresolved. The V gene's germline CDR1 is SGHAT and CDR2 FQNNGV. There are 14 residues in the CDR3. Trimming pared 5 bases from V and 13 bases from J, leaving 21 bases between. The CDR3 loop is CASSRWDRLNIQFF. DNA for the CDR3: TGTGCCAGCAGCAGGTGGGATAGGCTAAACATTCAGTTCTTC.

This chain's CDR3 is CASSQADPSADTQYF. As DNA, the CDR3 is TGCGCCAGCAGCCAAGCGGACCCTAGCGCAGATACGCAGTATTTT. This chain connects TRBV5-1 to TRBJ2-3; perhaps TRBD2 as D (6 bases). Germline CDR1 and CDR2: SGHRS and YFSETQ. V lost 4 bases, J lost 4 bases, and 16 bases lay in between. This CDR3 has 15 amino acids. The entire variable domain, with the rest obtained from reference TRBV5-1 and TRBJ2-3, is as follows: KAGVTQTPRYLIKTRGQQVTLSCSPISGHRSVSWYQQTPGQGLQFLFEYFSETQRNKGNFPGRFSGRQFSNSRSEMNVSTLELGDSALYLCASSQADPSADTQYFGPGTRLTVL.

This clonotype was observed at least ten times. The chain joins TRBV20-1 to TRBJ2-1; D is unresolved. Germline values: CDR1 DFQATT, CDR2 SNEGSKA (reference sequence). V was cut by 1 base and J by 8 bases, with 12 bases left in between. The CDR3 length is 13 residues. Here the CDR3 reads CSARVQGPDEQFF. CDR3 coding DNA: TGCAGTGCTAGAGTGCAAGGTCCCGATGAGCAGTTCTTC.

This clonotype has just a few counts. This chain uses TRBV11-2 with TRBJ2-5, with D perhaps matching TRBD2 (5 bases). Germline assignment: CDR1 SGHAT and CDR2 FQNNGV. This CDR3 region has 14 residues. V dropped 3 bases and J dropped 7 bases, with 15 bases sitting between them. The CDR3, as DNA: TGTGCCAGCAGCTTGACTGGGGAGACGGGGACCCAGTACTTC. Amino acids: CASSLTGETGTQYF.

In its sample, this clonotype was seen a few times. The chain has TRBV20-1 and TRBJ2-1, with no clear D. Germline V gene data show CDR1 as DFQATT and CDR2 as SNEGSKA (reference sequence). V lost 0 bases, J lost 8 bases, and 14 bases lay in between. This CDR3 spans 14 amino acids. CDR3 DNA: TGCAGTGCTAGAGATAGTAGGGCCGCGGATGAGCAGTTCTTC. Translation: CSARDSRAADEQFF.